The rows below give T cell receptor beta chains drawn from one sample of a study of cytomegalovirus exposure and HLA in healthy donors. The repertoire was sequenced with immunoSEQ multiplex PCR; TCRdb's copy has only in-frame clones and lacks some. The sample has about 250,000 clones; around 80% are singletons. Sequencing used PBMCs. The receptors stem from a boy between 10 and 17 years old in good health and CMV-seronegative. CDR3s include the opening cysteine and the closing phenylalanine or tryptophan. Fields, in order: D gene, V gene, J gene, clone size, CDR3 DNA, CDR3 protein. D genes are given only for firm matches. Size tells how often a clone was seen (once, few, many) or the class of an expanded clone, and some rows leave it out.

d_gene: .
v_gene: TRBV19
j_gene: TRBJ1-3
abundance: .
CDR3nt: TGTGCCAGTAGTATCGTCGGGGGATACTCTGGAAACACCATATATTTT
CDR3aa: CASSIVGGYSGNTIYF

d_gene: .
v_gene: TRBV18
j_gene: TRBJ1-3
abundance: .
CDR3nt: TGTGCCAGCTCACCCCCTGTCTCTGGAAACACCATATATTTT
CDR3aa: CASSPPVSGNTIYF

d_gene: TRBD2
v_gene: TRBV5-1
j_gene: TRBJ2-3
abundance: .
CDR3nt: TGCGCCAGCAGCTTGGGCCTAGCGGGGGTGGATACGCAGTATTTT
CDR3aa: CASSLGLAGVDTQYF

d_gene: TRBD1
v_gene: TRBV7-3
j_gene: TRBJ2-3
abundance: .
CDR3nt: TGTGCCAGCAGCTTATCTGACAGGGGAGGAGGAGATACGCAGTATTTT
CDR3aa: CASSLSDRGGGDTQYF

d_gene: .
v_gene: TRBV27
j_gene: TRBJ1-1
abundance: few
CDR3nt: TGTGCCAGCAGTCCCCACAGGGTCGAGAGCAGGGGTGCTTTCTTT
CDR3aa: CASSPHRVESRGAFF

d_gene: .
v_gene: TRBV30
j_gene: TRBJ2-6
abundance: .
CDR3nt: TGTGCCTGGCTGACACGTATCTCTGGGGCCAACGTCCTGCCTTTC
CDR3aa: CAWLTRISGANVLPF

d_gene: TRBD2
v_gene: TRBV15
j_gene: TRBJ2-1
abundance: once
CDR3nt: TGTGCCACCAGCAGACTAGCGGGGGAAATCGATGAGCAGTTCTTC
CDR3aa: CATSRLAGEIDEQFF

d_gene: .
v_gene: TRBV5-1
j_gene: TRBJ1-1
abundance: .
CDR3nt: TGCGCCAGCAGCTCCAGCGGGGGGAACACTGAAGCTTTCTTT
CDR3aa: CASSSSGGNTEAFF

d_gene: TRBD1
v_gene: TRBV5-1
j_gene: TRBJ1-2
abundance: .
CDR3nt: TGCGCCAGCAGACCGGAGACAGGGGATGGCTACACCTTC
CDR3aa: CASRPETGDGYTF

d_gene: .
v_gene: TRBV4-2
j_gene: TRBJ1-1
abundance: .
CDR3nt: TGTGCCAGCAGCCAAGATCGGGGGGGAAGTAAGGTAAAAGCTTTCTTT
CDR3aa: CASSQDRGGSKVKAFF

d_gene: TRBD1
v_gene: TRBV2
j_gene: TRBJ1-2
abundance: .
CDR3nt: TGTGCCAGCAGTCTATCCCCGGGACAGGGCCTTGGCTACACCTTC
CDR3aa: CASSLSPGQGLGYTF

d_gene: TRBD1
v_gene: TRBV9
j_gene: TRBJ2-2
abundance: .
CDR3nt: TGTGCCAGCAGCTCCGGGACAGGGGGCACCGGGGAGCTGTTTTTT
CDR3aa: CASSSGTGGTGELFF

d_gene: .
v_gene: TRBV9
j_gene: TRBJ2-2
abundance: .
CDR3nt: TGTGCCAGCAGCGTAGGAGGTAGCCGATCGAACACCGGGGAGCTGTTTTTT
CDR3aa: CASSVGGSRSNTGELFF

d_gene: TRBD1
v_gene: TRBV13
j_gene: TRBJ2-7
abundance: .
CDR3nt: TGTGCCAGCGGGGGAGGGACAGGGGGCAGACACGAGCAGTACTTC
CDR3aa: CASGGGTGGRHEQYF

d_gene: TRBD1
v_gene: TRBV7-8
j_gene: TRBJ1-5
abundance: few
CDR3nt: TGTGCCAGCAGCTGGAAGACAGGGAATAGCAATCAGCCCCAGCATTTT
CDR3aa: CASSWKTGNSNQPQHF

d_gene: TRBD1
v_gene: TRBV10-3
j_gene: TRBJ2-7
abundance: .
CDR3nt: TGTGCCATCAGTGCCACGACAGGGGCCGGATACGAGCAGTACTTC
CDR3aa: CAISATTGAGYEQYF

d_gene: TRBD1
v_gene: TRBV27
j_gene: TRBJ1-2
abundance: .
CDR3nt: TGTGCCAGCAGTTTATTAGAGGGGGGACAGCGCTATGGCTACACCTTC
CDR3aa: CASSLLEGGQRYGYTF

d_gene: .
v_gene: TRBV10-3
j_gene: TRBJ1-5
abundance: .
CDR3nt: TGTGCCATCAGTGATTGGGCCGGGGAGGCGCGGCAGCCCCAGCATTTT
CDR3aa: CAISDWAGEARQPQHF

d_gene: .
v_gene: TRBV7-5
j_gene: TRBJ2-7
abundance: once
CDR3nt: TGTGTCAGAAGCTTAGTGAGCAAGAGCTACGAGCAGTACTTC
CDR3aa: CVRSLVSKSYEQYF

d_gene: TRBD1
v_gene: TRBV9
j_gene: TRBJ2-1
abundance: .
CDR3nt: TGTGCCAGCAGCCCCGGGACAGGGTTGGGTGAGCAGTTCTTC
CDR3aa: CASSPGTGLGEQFF

d_gene: .
v_gene: TRBV10-3
j_gene: TRBJ2-7
abundance: .
CDR3nt: TGTGCCATCAGTGCGGTACCGGGAGTACGGGACAGAGCCTACGAGCAGTACTTC
CDR3aa: CAISAVPGVRDRAYEQYF

d_gene: .
v_gene: TRBV5-1
j_gene: TRBJ1-1
abundance: .
CDR3nt: TGCGCCAGCAGCCGAGACAGAAACACTGAAGCTTTCTTT
CDR3aa: CASSRDRNTEAFF

d_gene: .
v_gene: TRBV2
j_gene: TRBJ1-4
abundance: .
CDR3nt: TGTGCCAGCAGTGACCAAAACGGGGAAAAACTGTTTTTT
CDR3aa: CASSDQNGEKLFF

d_gene: .
v_gene: TRBV11-3
j_gene: TRBJ1-1
abundance: few
CDR3nt: TGTGCCAGCAGCTTTTGGGGGGTTGGGACTGAAGCTTTCTTT
CDR3aa: CASSFWGVGTEAFF

d_gene: TRBD2
v_gene: TRBV6-4
j_gene: TRBJ2-5
abundance: .
CDR3nt: TGTGCCAGCAGTAGGGTAGCGGGTAACCAAGAGACCCAGTACTTC
CDR3aa: CASSRVAGNQETQYF

d_gene: .
v_gene: TRBV18
j_gene: TRBJ2-7
abundance: .
CDR3nt: TGTGCCAGCGGCGCGGAGGGACAGATTTCCGAGCAGTACTTC
CDR3aa: CASGAEGQISEQYF

d_gene: .
v_gene: TRBV19
j_gene: TRBJ1-4
abundance: few
CDR3nt: TGTGCCAGTAGTACCTGGCGGAATGAAAAACTGTTTTTT
CDR3aa: CASSTWRNEKLFF

d_gene: .
v_gene: TRBV7-9
j_gene: TRBJ2-7
abundance: .
CDR3nt: TGTGCCAGCAGCTCTCAACCGTCCAGGAACTACGAGCAGTACTTC
CDR3aa: CASSSQPSRNYEQYF

d_gene: .
v_gene: TRBV5-6
j_gene: TRBJ2-3
abundance: .
CDR3nt: TGTGCCAGCAGCGTTGGCCCTAGTAGATCAGATACGCAGTATTTT
CDR3aa: CASSVGPSRSDTQYF

d_gene: .
v_gene: TRBV7-2
j_gene: TRBJ2-3
abundance: .
CDR3nt: TGTGCCAGCAGCTTTACAGGGGATACGCAGTATTTT
CDR3aa: CASSFTGDTQYF

d_gene: TRBD2
v_gene: TRBV9
j_gene: TRBJ2-1
abundance: .
CDR3nt: TGTGCCAGCAGCGTAGACGGGGGGGCCTATGAGCAGTTCTTC
CDR3aa: CASSVDGGAYEQFF

d_gene: TRBD1
v_gene: TRBV11-3
j_gene: TRBJ1-3
abundance: .
CDR3nt: TGTGCCAGCAGCTTGGGGGACAGATTCTACTCTGGAAACACCATATATTTT
CDR3aa: CASSLGDRFYSGNTIYF

d_gene: .
v_gene: TRBV15
j_gene: TRBJ1-1
abundance: .
CDR3nt: TGTGCCACCAGCAGAGATCCTGGCAGGGCTCGACGAGCTTTCTTT
CDR3aa: CATSRDPGRARRAFF

d_gene: TRBD1
v_gene: TRBV7-9
j_gene: TRBJ2-7
abundance: .
CDR3nt: TGTGCCAGTGGACAGGGCTCCTACGAGCAGTACTTC
CDR3aa: CASGQGSYEQYF

d_gene: TRBD2
v_gene: TRBV5-1
j_gene: TRBJ2-5
abundance: .
CDR3nt: TGCGCCAGCAGCAGCCTGGGACTAGCAGGAGAGACCCAGTACTTC
CDR3aa: CASSSLGLAGETQYF

d_gene: .
v_gene: TRBV21-1
j_gene: TRBJ1-5
abundance: .
CDR3nt: TGTGCCAGCAGCAAAGCTAGGGGGAAGGTCAATCAGCCCCAGCATTTT
CDR3aa: CASSKARGKVNQPQHF

d_gene: TRBD1
v_gene: TRBV27
j_gene: TRBJ2-3
abundance: .
CDR3nt: TGTGCCAGCAACACCCTGCAGGGGGCGAAGTTAATCCCAGATACGCAGTATTTT
CDR3aa: CASNTLQGAKLIPDTQYF

d_gene: TRBD1
v_gene: TRBV19
j_gene: TRBJ2-3
abundance: .
CDR3nt: TGTGCCAGTAGTAGGCGACAGGGAGGCACAGATACGCAGTATTTT
CDR3aa: CASSRRQGGTDTQYF

d_gene: TRBD2
v_gene: TRBV7-9
j_gene: TRBJ2-5
abundance: .
CDR3nt: TGTGCCAGCACCGTATCTCTAGGCGGGCGGGAGAGGGAGACCCAGTACTTC
CDR3aa: CASTVSLGGRERETQYF

d_gene: .
v_gene: TRBV9
j_gene: TRBJ1-5
abundance: .
CDR3nt: TGTGCCAGCAGCGTTTCCAGCCGGGTAAATCAGCCCCAGCATTTT
CDR3aa: CASSVSSRVNQPQHF

d_gene: .
v_gene: TRBV30
j_gene: TRBJ1-2
abundance: .
CDR3nt: TGTGCCTGGAGTTCTGCTAACTATGGCTACACCTTC
CDR3aa: CAWSSANYGYTF

d_gene: .
v_gene: TRBV4-1
j_gene: TRBJ2-7
abundance: once
CDR3nt: TGCGCCAGCAGCCAAGATCGGTTCTACGAGCAGTACTTC
CDR3aa: CASSQDRFYEQYF

d_gene: .
v_gene: TRBV28
j_gene: TRBJ1-1
abundance: few
CDR3nt: TGTGCCAGCAGTTTAATCCAGGACACTGAAGCTTTCTTT
CDR3aa: CASSLIQDTEAFF

d_gene: TRBD1
v_gene: TRBV5-6
j_gene: TRBJ1-5
abundance: .
CDR3nt: TGTGCCAGCAGCGATGGGACAGGCAGTAACAAGGCCAATCAGCCCCAGCATTTT
CDR3aa: CASSDGTGSNKANQPQHF

d_gene: TRBD2
v_gene: TRBV9
j_gene: TRBJ2-3
abundance: .
CDR3nt: TGTGCCAGCAGTCGAACTAGCGGGAGCACAGATACGCAGTATTTT
CDR3aa: CASSRTSGSTDTQYF

d_gene: .
v_gene: TRBV10-3
j_gene: TRBJ2-7
abundance: few
CDR3nt: TGTGCCATCAGGACAGACGGGACTGTAGGGGAGCAGTACTTC
CDR3aa: CAIRTDGTVGEQYF

d_gene: .
v_gene: TRBV7-9
j_gene: TRBJ1-4
abundance: .
CDR3nt: TGTGCCAGCAGGCCCAGTCGGGGGGATGCAACTAATGAAAAACTGTTTTTT
CDR3aa: CASRPSRGDATNEKLFF